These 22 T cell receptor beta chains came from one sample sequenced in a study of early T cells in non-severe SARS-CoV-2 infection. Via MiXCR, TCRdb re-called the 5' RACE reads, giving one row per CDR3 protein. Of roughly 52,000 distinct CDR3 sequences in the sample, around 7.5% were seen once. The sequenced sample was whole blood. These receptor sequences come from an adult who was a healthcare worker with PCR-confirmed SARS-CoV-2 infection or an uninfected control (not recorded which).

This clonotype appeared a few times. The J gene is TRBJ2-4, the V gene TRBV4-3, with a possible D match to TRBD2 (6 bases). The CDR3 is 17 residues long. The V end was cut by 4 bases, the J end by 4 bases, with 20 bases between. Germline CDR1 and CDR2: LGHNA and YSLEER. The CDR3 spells CASSLLVRGTVKNIQYF. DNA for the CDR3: TGCGCCAGCAGCCTCCTGGTCCGCGGGACGGTGAAAAACATTCAGTACTTC.

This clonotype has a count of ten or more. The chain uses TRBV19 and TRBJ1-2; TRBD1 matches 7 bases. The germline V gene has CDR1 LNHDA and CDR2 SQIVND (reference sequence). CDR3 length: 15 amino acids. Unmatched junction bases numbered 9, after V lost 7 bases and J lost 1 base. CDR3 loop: CASNRDRNLNYGYTF. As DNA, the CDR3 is TGTGCCAGTAACCGGGACAGAAACCTTAACTATGGCTACACCTTC.

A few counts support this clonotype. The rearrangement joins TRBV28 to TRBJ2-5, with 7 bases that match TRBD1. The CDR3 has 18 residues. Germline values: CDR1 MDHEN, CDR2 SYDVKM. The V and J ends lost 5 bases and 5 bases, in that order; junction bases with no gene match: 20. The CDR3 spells CASSSPRDRERSRETQYF. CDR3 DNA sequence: TGTGCCAGCAGTAGCCCCCGGGACAGAGAAAGGTCAAGGGAGACCCAGTACTTC.

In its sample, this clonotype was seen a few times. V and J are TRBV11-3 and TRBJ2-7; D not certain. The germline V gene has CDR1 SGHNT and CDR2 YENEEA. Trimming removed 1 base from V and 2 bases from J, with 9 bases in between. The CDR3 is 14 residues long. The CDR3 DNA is TGTGCCAGCAGCTTAGGCGGCATTCCCTACGAGCAGTACTTC. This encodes CASSLGGIPYEQYF.

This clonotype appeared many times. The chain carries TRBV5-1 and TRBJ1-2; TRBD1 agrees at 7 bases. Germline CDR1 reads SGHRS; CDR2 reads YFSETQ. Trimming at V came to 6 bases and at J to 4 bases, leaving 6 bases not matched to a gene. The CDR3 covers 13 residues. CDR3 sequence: CASMGNRGYGYTF. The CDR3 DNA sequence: TGCGCCAGCATGGGGAACAGGGGCTATGGCTACACCTTC.

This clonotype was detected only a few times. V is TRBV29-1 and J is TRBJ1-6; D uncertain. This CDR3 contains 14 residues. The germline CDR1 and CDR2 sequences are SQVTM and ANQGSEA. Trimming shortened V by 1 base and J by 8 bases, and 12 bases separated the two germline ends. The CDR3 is CSVEVASPDSPLHF. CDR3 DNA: TGCAGCGTTGAAGTGGCGTCTCCGGATTCACCCCTCCACTTT.

The CDR3 region has the DNA TGTGCCAGCAGTAATCGACTAGCGCAGAACACCGGGGAGCTGTTTTTT. It codes for CASSNRLAQNTGELFF. The V call is TRBV6-2 or TRBV6-3, the J call TRBJ2-2; 8 nucleotides align to TRBD2. Germline V gene sequence: CDR1 MNHEY, CDR2 SVGEGT. There are 16 residues in the CDR3. V shed 5 bases, J shed 1 base, and the junction held 6 bases outside the gene matches.

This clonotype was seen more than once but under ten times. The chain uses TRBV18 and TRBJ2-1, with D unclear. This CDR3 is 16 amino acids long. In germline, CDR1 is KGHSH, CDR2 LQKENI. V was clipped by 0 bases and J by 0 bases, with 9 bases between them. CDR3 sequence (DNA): TGTGCCAGCTCACCACCGCAGACGAGCTCCTACAATGAGCAGTTCTTC. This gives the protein CASSPPQTSSYNEQFF.

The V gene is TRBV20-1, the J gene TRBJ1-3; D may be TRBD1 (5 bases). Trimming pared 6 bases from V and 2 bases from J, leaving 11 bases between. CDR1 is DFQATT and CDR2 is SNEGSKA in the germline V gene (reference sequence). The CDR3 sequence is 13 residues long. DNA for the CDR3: TGCAGTGCCCCGGACAACACTGGAAACACCATATATTTT. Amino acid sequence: CSAPDNTGNTIYF.

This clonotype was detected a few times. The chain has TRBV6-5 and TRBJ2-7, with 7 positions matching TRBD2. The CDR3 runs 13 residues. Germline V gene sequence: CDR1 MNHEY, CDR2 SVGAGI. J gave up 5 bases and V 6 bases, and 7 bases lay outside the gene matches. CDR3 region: CASRRVAGNEQYF. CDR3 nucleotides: TGTGCCAGCAGAAGGGTAGCGGGTAACGAGCAGTACTTC.

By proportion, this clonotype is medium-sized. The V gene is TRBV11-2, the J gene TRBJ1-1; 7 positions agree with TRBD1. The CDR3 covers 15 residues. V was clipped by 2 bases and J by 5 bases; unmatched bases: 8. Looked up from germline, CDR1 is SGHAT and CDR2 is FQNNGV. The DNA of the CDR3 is TGTGCCAGCAGCTTACAGGCAGGGGGTAGGACTGAAGCTTTCTTT. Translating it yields CASSLQAGGRTEAFF.

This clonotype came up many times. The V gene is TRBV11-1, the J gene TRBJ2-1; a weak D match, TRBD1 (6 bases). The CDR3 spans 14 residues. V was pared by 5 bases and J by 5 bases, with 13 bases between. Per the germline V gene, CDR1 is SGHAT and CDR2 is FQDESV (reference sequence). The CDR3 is CASSTLGGHNEQFF. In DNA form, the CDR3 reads TGTGCCAGCAGCACCCTTGGGGGCCACAATGAGCAGTTCTTC.

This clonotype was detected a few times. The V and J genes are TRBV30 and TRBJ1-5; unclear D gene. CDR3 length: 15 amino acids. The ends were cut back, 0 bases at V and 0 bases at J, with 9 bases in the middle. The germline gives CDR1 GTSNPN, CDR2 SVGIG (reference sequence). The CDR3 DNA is TGTGCCTGGAGTGTACCCGAGTATAGCAATCAGCCCCAGCATTTT. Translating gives CAWSVPEYSNQPQHF.

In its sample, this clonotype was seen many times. The CDR3 sequence: CATSDPKNRPDTQYF. The CDR3 nucleotides read TGTGCCACCAGTGACCCGAAAAACAGGCCAGATACGCAGTATTTT. This chain links TRBV24-1 with TRBJ2-3; TRBD1 might be the D (5 bases). Germline assignment: CDR1 KGHDR and CDR2 SFDVKD. The ends were cut back, 4 bases at V and 4 bases at J, with 14 bases in the middle. The CDR3 runs 15 residues.

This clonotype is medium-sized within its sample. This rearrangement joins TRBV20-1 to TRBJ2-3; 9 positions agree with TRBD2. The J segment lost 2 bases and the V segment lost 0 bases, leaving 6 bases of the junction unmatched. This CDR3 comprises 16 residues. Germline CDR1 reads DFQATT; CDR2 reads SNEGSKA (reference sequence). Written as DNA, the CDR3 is TGCAGTGCTAGAGATGAAGCGGGGGGAGACACAGATACGCAGTATTTT. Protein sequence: CSARDEAGGDTDTQYF.

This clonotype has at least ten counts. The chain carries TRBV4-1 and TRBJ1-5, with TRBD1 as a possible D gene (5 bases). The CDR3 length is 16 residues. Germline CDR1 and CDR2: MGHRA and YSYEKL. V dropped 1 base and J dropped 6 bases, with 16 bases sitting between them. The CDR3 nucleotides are TGCGCCAGCAGCCAAGGTTTCCAGGGTTTCGGTCAGCCCCAGCATTTT. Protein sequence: CASSQGFQGFGQPQHF.

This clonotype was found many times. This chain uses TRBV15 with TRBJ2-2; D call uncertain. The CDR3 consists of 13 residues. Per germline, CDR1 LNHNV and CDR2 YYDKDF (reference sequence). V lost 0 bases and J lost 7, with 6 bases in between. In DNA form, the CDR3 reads TGTGCCACCAGCAGAGATCGCCACGGGGAGCTGTTTTTT. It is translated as CATSRDRHGELFF.

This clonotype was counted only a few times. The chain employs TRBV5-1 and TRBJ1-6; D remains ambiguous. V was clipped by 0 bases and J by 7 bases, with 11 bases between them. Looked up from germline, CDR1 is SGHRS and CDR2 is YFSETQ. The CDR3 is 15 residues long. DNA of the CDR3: TGCGCCAGCAGCTTGGCCCGGACCTTCAATTCACCCCTCCACTTT. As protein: CASSLARTFNSPLHF.

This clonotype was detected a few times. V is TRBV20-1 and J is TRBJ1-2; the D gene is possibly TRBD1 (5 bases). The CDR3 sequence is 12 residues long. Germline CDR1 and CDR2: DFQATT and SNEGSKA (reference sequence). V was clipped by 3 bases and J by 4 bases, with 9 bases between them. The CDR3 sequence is CSARAGRYGYTF. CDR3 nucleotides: TGCAGTGCTAGGGCAGGGCGCTATGGCTACACCTTC.

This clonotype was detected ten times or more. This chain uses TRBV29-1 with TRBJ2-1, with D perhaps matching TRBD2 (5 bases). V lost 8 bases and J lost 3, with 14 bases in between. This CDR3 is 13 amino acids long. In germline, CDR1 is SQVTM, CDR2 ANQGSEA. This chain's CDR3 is CSSRGIGYNEQFF. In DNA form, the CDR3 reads TGCAGCTCCAGAGGGATAGGCTACAATGAGCAGTTCTTC.

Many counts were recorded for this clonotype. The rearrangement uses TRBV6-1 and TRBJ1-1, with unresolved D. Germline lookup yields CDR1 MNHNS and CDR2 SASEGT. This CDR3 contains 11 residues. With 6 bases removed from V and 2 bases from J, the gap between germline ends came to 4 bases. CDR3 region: CASSINTEAFF. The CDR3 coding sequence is TGTGCCAGCAGCATAAACACTGAAGCTTTCTTT.

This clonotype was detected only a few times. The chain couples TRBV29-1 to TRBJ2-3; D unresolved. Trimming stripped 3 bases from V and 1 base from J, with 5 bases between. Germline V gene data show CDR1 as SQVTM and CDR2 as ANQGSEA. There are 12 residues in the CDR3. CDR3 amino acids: CSVEKGTDTQYF. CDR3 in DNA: TGCAGCGTTGAGAAAGGCACAGATACGCAGTATTTT.